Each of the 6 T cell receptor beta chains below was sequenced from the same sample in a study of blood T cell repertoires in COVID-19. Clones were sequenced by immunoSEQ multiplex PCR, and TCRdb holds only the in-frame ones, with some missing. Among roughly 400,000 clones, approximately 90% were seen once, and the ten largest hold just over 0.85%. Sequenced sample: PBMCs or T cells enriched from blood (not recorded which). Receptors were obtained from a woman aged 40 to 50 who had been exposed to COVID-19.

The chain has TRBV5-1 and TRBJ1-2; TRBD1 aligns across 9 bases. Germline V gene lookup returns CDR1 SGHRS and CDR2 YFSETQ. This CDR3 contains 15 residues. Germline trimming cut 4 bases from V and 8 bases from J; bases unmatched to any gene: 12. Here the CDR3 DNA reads TGCGCCAGCAGCGTGCCTACAGGGGGCCAAGGCGGCTACACCTTC. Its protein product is CASSVPTGGQGGYTF.

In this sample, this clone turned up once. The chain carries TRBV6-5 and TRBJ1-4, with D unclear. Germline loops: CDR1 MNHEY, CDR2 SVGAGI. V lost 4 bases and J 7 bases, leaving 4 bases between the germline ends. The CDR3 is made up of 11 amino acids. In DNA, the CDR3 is TGTGCCAGCAGTTCGGGTGAAAAACTGTTTTTT. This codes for CASSSGEKLFF.

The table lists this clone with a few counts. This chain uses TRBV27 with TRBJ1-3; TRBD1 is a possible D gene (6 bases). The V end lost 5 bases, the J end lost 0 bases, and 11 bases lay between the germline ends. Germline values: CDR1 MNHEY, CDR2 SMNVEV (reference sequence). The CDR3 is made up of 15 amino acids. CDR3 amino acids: CASSPNRDSGNTIYF. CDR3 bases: TGTGCCAGCAGTCCGAACAGGGACTCTGGAAACACCATATATTTT.

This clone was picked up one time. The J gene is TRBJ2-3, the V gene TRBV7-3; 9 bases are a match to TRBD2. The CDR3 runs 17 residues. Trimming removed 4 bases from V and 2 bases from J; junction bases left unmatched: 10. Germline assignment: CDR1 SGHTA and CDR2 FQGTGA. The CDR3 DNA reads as TGTGCCAGCAGCTCCACCCCGGGACTAGCAGCCACAGATACGCAGTATTTT. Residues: CASSSTPGLAATDTQYF.

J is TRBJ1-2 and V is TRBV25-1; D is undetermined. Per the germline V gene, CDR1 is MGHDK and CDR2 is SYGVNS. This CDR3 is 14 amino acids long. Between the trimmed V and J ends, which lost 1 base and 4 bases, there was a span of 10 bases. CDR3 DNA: TGTGCCAGCAGTGAATTGAGGTGGAGCTATGGCTACACCTTC. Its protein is CASSELRWSYGYTF.

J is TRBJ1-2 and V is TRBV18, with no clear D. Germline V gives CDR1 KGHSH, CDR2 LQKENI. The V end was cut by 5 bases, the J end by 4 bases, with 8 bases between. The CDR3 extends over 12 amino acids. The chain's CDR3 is CASSRDSYGYTF. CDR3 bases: TGTGCCAGCTCAAGAGATTCCTATGGCTACACCTTC.